This TCR beta chain stems from a study of somatic mutations in cytotoxic T cells in rheumatoid arthritis. Study results and caveats: Rheumatoid arthritis patients showed slight TRBV07 underrepresentation, unadjusted for multiple comparisons. Antigenic targets recognized by the expanded CD8+ clones remained undetermined.

Here immunoSEQ multiplex PCR was the method, and the copy in TCRdb shows in-frame clones only, minus some. The sample includes approximately 13,000 clones, under 85% of them seen just once. Regarding this clone: Its antigen is still unknown.

Germline lookup yields CDR1 MNHNS and CDR2 SASEGT. There are 12 residues in the CDR3. Trimming took off 1 base at V and 3 bases at J, with 3 bases between the two ends. The chain couples TRBV6-1 to TRBJ1-1; no clear D gene. The sequenced sample was CD8+ T cells sorted from blood. The sequence derives from an adult with rheumatoid arthritis. The CDR3 nucleotides read TGTGCCAGCAGTGAAGACTACACTGAAGCTTTCTTT. Protein: CASSEDYTEAFF.